This TCR beta chain was sequenced for a study of blood T cell repertoires in COVID-19 (dated by TCRdb to 2020 to 2021). Describing the broader study: Samples covering the acute and convalescent phases of COVID-19 were provided by collaborators in the United States, Italy and Spain. The prospective study material was composed of cDNA or gDNA derived from T cells, B-cell-depleted T cells, or PBMCs. Subjects who had been exposed to COVID-19, were actively infected with it, or had recovered from it provided the deeply sampled blood TCRbeta repertoires that made up the dataset. A freely available public database, intended as a resource for researchers studying the immune response to SARS-CoV-2, is where the repertoires were released. The samples were drawn from two sources: the first 160 participants of the ongoing ImmuneRACE study, and fewer than 1,500 subjects contributed by 6 global collaborators. A de-identified subject ID, COVID-19 status, age in years and sex were almost always included in the sample metadata. Where HLA class I and class II types were available, the types were taken from metadata supplied by the sample provider, not from assay-based typing.

In the case of this clone: The specificity of this receptor is unknown. No base quality information exists; no much larger clone differs at one position.

The immunoSEQ Assay, a bias-controlled multiplex PCR, was used to amplify TCRbeta CDR3 regions from genomic DNA. Per the authors' processing: The number of nucleated cells in each sample was estimated by amplification of reference gene primers within the assay. Sequence reads were collapsed and filtered to measure the absolute abundance of every unique TCRbeta CDR3 rearrangement. For each sample, productive Simpson clonality was calculated as the square root of Simpson's diversity index over productive rearrangements. TCRdb took this table from immuneACCESS and kept in-frame rearrangements with V and J called. Such tables lack part of the clones; where checked against another copy, unresolved V genes explain under half of the gap, and the rest is unexplained. D and trimming come from the DNA, and the V and J calls and clone size come from that table. For this sample there are around 200,000 clones; around 84% appear just once. Clones ranked in the top ten supply 7% to 8.5% of the sample.

General conclusions and limits of the study: The amount of clinical and demographic metadata varied by source and participant and was provided uncurated.

The CDR3 measures 19 amino acids from cysteine to phenylalanine. The read is trimmed to its CDR3 DNA, 57 bases read in frame from base 1. CDR1 SGHTS and CDR2 YDEGEE were looked up in the germline V gene. V was cut back by 0 bases and J by 6 bases, leaving a gap of 22 bases between them. Participants in the prospective study were enrolled through a virtual design, were aged 18 to 89 years, and lived in approximately 25 United States geographic areas. In the prospective study, cohorts were assigned on the basis of participant-reported clinical history obtained from a screening survey and a study questionnaire. In the prospective study, mobile phlebotomists collected whole blood, serum and a nasopharyngeal or oropharyngeal swab from each participant. Over a 2-month period, participants in the prospective study had the option of providing additional blood draws and questionnaires. Before DNA extraction, prospective study blood samples were shipped either frozen or at room temperature.

Recombination linked TRBV5-8 to TRBJ1-6, with an unclear D gene assignment. The clonotype comes from a woman aged 40 to 50 with acute COVID-19. Sequencing was carried out using PBMCs or T cells enriched from blood (not recorded which). The DNA sequence is given as TGTGCCAGCAGCTTGGGGCCCCGGAGTGGTTTGTCGAGTAATTCACCCCTCCACTTT. It specifies CASSLGPRSGLSSNSPLHF.